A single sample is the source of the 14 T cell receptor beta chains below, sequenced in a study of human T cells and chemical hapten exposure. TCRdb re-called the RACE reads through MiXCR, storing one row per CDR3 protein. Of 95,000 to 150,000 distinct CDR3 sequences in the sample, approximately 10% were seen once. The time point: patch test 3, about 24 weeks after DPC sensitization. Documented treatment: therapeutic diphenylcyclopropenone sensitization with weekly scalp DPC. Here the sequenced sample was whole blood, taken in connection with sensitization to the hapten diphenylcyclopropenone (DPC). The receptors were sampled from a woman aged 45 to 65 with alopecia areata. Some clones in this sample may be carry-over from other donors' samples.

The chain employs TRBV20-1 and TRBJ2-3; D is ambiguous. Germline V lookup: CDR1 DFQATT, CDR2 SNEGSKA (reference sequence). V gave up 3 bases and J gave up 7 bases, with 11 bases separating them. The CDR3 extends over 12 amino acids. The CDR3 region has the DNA TGCAGTGCTAGCGACCGTTCGCATACGCAGTATTTT. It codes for CSASDRSHTQYF.

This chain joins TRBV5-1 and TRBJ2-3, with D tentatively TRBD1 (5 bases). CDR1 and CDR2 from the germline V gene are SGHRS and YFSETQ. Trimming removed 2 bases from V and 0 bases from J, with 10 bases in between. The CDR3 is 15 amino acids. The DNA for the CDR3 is TGCGCCAGCAGCTTAGGACAACTAAGCACAGATACGCAGTATTTT. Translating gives CASSLGQLSTDTQYF.

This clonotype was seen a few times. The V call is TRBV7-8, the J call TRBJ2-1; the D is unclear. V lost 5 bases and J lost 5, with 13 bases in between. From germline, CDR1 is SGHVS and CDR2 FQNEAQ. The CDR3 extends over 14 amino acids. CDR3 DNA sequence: TGTGCCAGCAGCCCGCAGGTTAGAAACAATGAGCAGTTCTTC. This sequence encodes CASSPQVRNNEQFF.

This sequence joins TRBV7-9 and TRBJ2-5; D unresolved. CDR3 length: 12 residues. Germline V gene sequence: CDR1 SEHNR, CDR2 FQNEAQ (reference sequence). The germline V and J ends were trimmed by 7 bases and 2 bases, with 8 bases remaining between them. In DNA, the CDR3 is TGTGCCAGCAAATCGGGTCAAGAGACCCAGTACTTC. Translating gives CASKSGQETQYF. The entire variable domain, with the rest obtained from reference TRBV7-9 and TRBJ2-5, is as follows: DTGVSQNPRHKITKRGQNVTFRCDPISEHNRLYWYRQTLGQGPEFLTYFQNEAQLEKSRLLSDRFSAERPKGSFSTLEIQRTEQGDSAMYLCASKSGQETQYFGPGTRLLVL.

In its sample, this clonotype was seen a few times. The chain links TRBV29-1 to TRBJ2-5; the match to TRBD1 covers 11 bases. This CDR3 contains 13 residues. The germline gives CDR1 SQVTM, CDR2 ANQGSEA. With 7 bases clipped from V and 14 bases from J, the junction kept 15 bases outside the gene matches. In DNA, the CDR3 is TGCAGCGCGACCGGACAGGGGGCGAGGCTTTACTACTTC. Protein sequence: CSATGQGARLYYF.

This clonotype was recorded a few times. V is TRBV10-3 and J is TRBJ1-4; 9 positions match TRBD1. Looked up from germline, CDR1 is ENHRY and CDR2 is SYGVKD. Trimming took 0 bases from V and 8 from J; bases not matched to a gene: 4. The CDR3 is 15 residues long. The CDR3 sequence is CAISESPGQGEKLFF. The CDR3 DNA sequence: TGTGCCATCAGTGAGTCCCCGGGACAGGGAGAAAAACTGTTTTTT.

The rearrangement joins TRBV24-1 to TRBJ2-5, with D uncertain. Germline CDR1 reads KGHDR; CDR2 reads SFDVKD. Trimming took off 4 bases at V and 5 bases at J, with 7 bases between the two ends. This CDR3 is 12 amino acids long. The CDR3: CATSDLMETQYF. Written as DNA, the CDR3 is TGTGCCACCAGTGACCTGATGGAGACCCAGTACTTC.

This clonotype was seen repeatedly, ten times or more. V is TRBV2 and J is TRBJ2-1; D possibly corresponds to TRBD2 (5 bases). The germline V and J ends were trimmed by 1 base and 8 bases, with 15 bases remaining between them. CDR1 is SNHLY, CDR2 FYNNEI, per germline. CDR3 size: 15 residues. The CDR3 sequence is CASSEGFGVADEQFF. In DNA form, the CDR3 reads TGTGCCAGCAGTGAAGGGTTCGGGGTAGCCGATGAGCAGTTCTTC. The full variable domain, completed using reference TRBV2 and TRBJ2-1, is EPEVTQTPSHQVTQMGQEVILRCVPISNHLYFYWYRQILGQKVEFLVSFYNNEISEKSEIFDDQFSVERPDGSNFTLKIRSTKLEDSAMYFCASSEGFGVADEQFFGPGTRLTVL.

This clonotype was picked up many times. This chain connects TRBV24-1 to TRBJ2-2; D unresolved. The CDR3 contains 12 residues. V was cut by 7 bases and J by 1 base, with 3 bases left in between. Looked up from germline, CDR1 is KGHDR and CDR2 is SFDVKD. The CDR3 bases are TGTGCCACCAGGGAGAACACCGGGGAGCTGTTTTTT. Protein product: CATRENTGELFF.

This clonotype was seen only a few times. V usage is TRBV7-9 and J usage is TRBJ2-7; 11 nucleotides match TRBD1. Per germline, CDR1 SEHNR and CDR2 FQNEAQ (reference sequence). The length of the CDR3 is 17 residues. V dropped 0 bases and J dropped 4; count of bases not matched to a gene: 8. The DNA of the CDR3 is TGTGCCAGCAGCTTAGCGACGGGGACAGGGGGACTGTACGAGCAGTACTTC. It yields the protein CASSLATGTGGLYEQYF.

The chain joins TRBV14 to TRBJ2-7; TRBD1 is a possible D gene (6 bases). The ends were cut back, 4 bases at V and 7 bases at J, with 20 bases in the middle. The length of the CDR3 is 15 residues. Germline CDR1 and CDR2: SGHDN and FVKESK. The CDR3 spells CASSRPGTGLREQYF. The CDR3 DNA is TGTGCCAGCAGCCGCCCGGGCACAGGGCTCAGGGAGCAGTACTTC.

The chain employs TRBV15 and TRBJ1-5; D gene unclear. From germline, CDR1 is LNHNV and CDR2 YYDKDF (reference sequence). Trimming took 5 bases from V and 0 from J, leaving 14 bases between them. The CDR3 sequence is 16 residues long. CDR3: CATSSSAQYSNQPQHF. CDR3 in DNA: TGTGCCACCAGCTCGTCAGCGCAGTATAGCAATCAGCCCCAGCATTTT.

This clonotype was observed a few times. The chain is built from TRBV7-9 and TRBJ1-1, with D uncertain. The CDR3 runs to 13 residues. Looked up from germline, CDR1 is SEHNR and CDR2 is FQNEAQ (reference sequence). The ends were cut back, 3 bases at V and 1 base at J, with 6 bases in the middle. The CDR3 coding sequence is TGTGCCAGCAGCTTCGAGGAGAACACTGAAGCTTTCTTT. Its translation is CASSFEENTEAFF.

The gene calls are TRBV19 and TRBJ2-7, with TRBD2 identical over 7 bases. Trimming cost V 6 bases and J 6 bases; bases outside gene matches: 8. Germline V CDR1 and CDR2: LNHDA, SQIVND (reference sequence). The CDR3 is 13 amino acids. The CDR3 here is CASRRQGLSEQYF. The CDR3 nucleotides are TGTGCCAGTAGGCGTCAGGGACTAAGCGAGCAGTACTTC.